These T cell receptor beta chains were read from a single sample in a study of shared clonotypes between healthy human individuals. Clones were read by immunoSEQ multiplex PCR, and TCRdb kept only the in-frame ones, dropping some. Of roughly 1,800,000 clones in the sample, just under 95% are singletons; the top ten hold approximately 1%. Sequenced material: naive CD8+ T cells sorted from blood. These receptors were obtained from a man younger than 35 in good health. Both conserved end residues are part of each CDR3. D genes are given only for firm matches. The size of a clone is reported for some rows only, either as once, few or many, or as a class for expanded clones.

>TRBD1|TRBJ1-1|NA|TRBV7-3
TGTGCCAGCAGCTTGGACAGGGGGAACACTGAAGCTTTCTTT
CASSLDRGNTEAFF
>TRBD2|TRBJ2-5|NA|TRBV7-9
TGTGCCAGCAGCTTATCTAGCGGGGACCAAGAGACCCAGTACTTC
CASSLSSGDQETQYF
>NA|TRBJ1-2|NA|TRBV6-1
TGTGCCAGCAGTGAAACCCCCGAGCCGGGTCCAAGATCCTATGGCTACACCTTC
CASSETPEPGPRSYGYTF
>NA|TRBJ2-7|NA|TRBV7-8
TGTGCCAGCAGCCCCACAGGGAGGACCTACGAGCAGTACTTC
CASSPTGRTYEQYF
>NA|TRBJ2-7|NA|TRBV5-5
TGTGCCAGCAGCCGCGGGACAGACCTCGAGCAGTACTTC
CASSRGTDLEQYF
>TRBD1|TRBJ2-7|NA|TRBV9
TGTGCCAGCAGCCCTTGGGACAGGGGGACCCACGAGCAGTACTTC
CASSPWDRGTHEQYF
>TRBD1|TRBJ1-1|NA|TRBV4-1
TGCGCCAGCAGCCCAAGTCCCCCGACTAAAGGGGGCCCAGATTACACTGAAGCTTTCTTT
CASSPSPPTKGGPDYTEAFF
>NA|TRBJ1-1|NA|TRBV6-6
TGTGCCAGCAGTTACTCGAGGTCAGCCCTGGACACTGAAGCTTTCTTT
CASSYSRSALDTEAFF
>NA|TRBJ2-3|NA|TRBV30
TGTGCCTGGTCGGCAACGGGGGGCACAGATACGCAGTATTTT
CAWSATGGTDTQYF
>TRBD2|TRBJ2-1|NA|TRBV13
TGTGCCAGCAGCTTAGATGGGACTAGTCGTTACAATGAGCAGTTCTTC
CASSLDGTSRYNEQFF
>NA|TRBJ2-5|NA|TRBV9
TGTGCCAGCAGCTGGGATGGGACGGTTCAAGAGACCCAGTACTTC
CASSWDGTVQETQYF
>NA|TRBJ2-7|NA|TRBV9
TGTGCCAGCAGCCCCGAGGGTGGGACGGCCGCCGAGCAGTACTTC
CASSPEGGTAAEQYF
>TRBD1|TRBJ2-5|NA|TRBV28
TGTGCCAGCAGCGTCGGGACAGGGATTTCGGAGACCCAGTACTTC
CASSVGTGISETQYF
>NA|TRBJ2-7|NA|TRBV11-2
TGTGCCAGCAGCTTAGTGGGGGAGCAGTACTTC
CASSLVGEQYF
>NA|TRBJ2-7|NA|TRBV4-1
TGCGCCAGCAGCCAAGGGGTCCTCTACGAGCAGTACTTC
CASSQGVLYEQYF
>TRBD1|TRBJ1-1|NA|TRBV7-9
TGTGCCAGCAGCAAAATGTGGGTGACAGGGGCAGGGAACACTGAAGCTTTCTTT
CASSKMWVTGAGNTEAFF
>NA|TRBJ2-7|NA|TRBV10-3
TGTGCCATCAGTGAGGGGATTACCTACGAGCAGTACTTC
CAISEGITYEQYF
>NA|TRBJ2-6|NA|TRBV6-5
TGTGTTACGGGGTACTCTGGGGCCAACGTCCTGACTTTC
CVTGYSGANVLTF
>TRBD2|TRBJ2-3|NA|TRBV4-3
TGCGCCAGCAGCCAAGGGACTAGCGGGACCACAGATACGCAGTATTTT
CASSQGTSGTTDTQYF
>TRBD2|TRBJ2-5|NA|TRBV7-9
TGTGCCAGCAGCTCAGATGGGGGACTAGCGGATGAGTACCAAGAGACCCAGTACTTC
CASSSDGGLADEYQETQYF
>TRBD2|TRBJ2-7|NA|TRBV12-5
TGTGCTAGTGGTCCGTCCGGGGGGGAGCAGTACTTC
CASGPSGGEQYF
>NA|TRBJ2-5|once|TRBV4-2
TGTGCCAGCAGCCAATTGTTGGGGGACGGATTGTGGGAAGAGACCCAGTACTTC
CASSQLLGDGLWEETQYF
>NA|TRBJ2-1|NA|TRBV7-6
TGTGCCAGCAGCTTAGAGTTTCAGGCGGGTGAGCAGTTCTTC
CASSLEFQAGEQFF
>NA|TRBJ2-7|NA|TRBV7-9
TGTGCCAGCAGCTTAGCAACTGGGATCCACTACGAGCAGTACTTC
CASSLATGIHYEQYF
>TRBD1|TRBJ2-7|NA|TRBV7-9
TGTGCCAGCAGCCTACTCCGAGGACAGGGTGCCGAGCAGTACTTC
CASSLLRGQGAEQYF
>TRBD1|TRBJ1-3|NA|TRBV25-1
TGTGCCAGGCACACTCGGACAGGGGAGTTTGATGGAAACACCATATATTTT
CARHTRTGEFDGNTIYF
>NA|TRBJ2-4|once|TRBV5-1
TGCGCCAGCAGCTTGGCCCTCTGGTTGCGGAAAATTCAGTACTTC
CASSLALWLRKIQYF